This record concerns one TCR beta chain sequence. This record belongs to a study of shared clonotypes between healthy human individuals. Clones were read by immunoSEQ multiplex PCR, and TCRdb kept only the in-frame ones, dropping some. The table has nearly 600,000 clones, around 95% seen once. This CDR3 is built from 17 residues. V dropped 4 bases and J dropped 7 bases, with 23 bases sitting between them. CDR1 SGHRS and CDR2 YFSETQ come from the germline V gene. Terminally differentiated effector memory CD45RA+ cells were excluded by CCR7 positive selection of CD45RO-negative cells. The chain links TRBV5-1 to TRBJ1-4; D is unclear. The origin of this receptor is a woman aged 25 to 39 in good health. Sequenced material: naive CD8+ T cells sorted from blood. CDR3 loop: CASSLGNYEGGSEKLFF. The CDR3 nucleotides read TGCGCCAGCAGCCTCGGGAACTACGAGGGAGGGAGTGAAAAACTGTTTTTT.